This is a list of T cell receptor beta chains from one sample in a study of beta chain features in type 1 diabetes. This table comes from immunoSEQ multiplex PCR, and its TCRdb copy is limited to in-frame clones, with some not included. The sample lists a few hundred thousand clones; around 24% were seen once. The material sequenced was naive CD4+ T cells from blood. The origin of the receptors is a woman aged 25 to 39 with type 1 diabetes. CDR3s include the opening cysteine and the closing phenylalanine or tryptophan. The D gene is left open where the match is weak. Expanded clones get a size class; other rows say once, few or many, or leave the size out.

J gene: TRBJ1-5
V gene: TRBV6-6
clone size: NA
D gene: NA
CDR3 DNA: TGTGCCAGCAGCCCTGGCGGAAGTAATCAGCCCCAGCATTTT
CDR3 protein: CASSPGGSNQPQHF

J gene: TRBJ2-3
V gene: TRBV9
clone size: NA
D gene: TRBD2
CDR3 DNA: TGTGCCAGCACCGGGGGGACTTTTTCAGATACGCAGTATTTT
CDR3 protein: CASTGGTFSDTQYF

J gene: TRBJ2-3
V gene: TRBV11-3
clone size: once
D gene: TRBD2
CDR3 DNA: TGTGCCAGCAGCTTTCGGCGCGGGAGGCCCACAGATACGCAGTATTTT
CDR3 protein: CASSFRRGRPTDTQYF

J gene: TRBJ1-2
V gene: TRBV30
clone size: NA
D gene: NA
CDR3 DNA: TGTGCCTGGAGTGTTGGGGGGGTCTATGGCTACACCTTC
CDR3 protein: CAWSVGGVYGYTF

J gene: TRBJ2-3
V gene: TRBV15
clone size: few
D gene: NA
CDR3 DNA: TGTGCCACCAGCGGCGGACATAGCACAGATACGCAGTATTTT
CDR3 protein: CATSGGHSTDTQYF

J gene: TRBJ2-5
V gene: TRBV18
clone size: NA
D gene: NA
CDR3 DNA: TGTGCCAGCTCACCGGACAGTAAAGAGACCCAGTACTTC
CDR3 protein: CASSPDSKETQYF

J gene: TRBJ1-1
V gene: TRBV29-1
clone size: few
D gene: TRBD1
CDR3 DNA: TGCAGCGTTACTTACAGGGGAACATGGACGATGAACACTGAAGCTTTCTTT
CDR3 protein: CSVTYRGTWTMNTEAFF

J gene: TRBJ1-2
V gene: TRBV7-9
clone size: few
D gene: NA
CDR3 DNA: TGTGCCAGCAGCTCAACGGGGTACGACTATGGCTACACCTTC
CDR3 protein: CASSSTGYDYGYTF

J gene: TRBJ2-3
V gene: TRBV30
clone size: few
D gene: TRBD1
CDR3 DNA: TGTGCCTGGCAAACAGGGGCATCGGGCAGTAATACGCAGTATTTT
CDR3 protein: CAWQTGASGSNTQYF

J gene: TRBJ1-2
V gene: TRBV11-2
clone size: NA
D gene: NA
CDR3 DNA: TGTGCCAGCAGCTTACTACGCCCGGATGGCTACACCTTC
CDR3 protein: CASSLLRPDGYTF

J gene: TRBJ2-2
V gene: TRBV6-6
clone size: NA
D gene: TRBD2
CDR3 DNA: TGTGCCAGCAGTCCCTCCGACCGGATGGGGGGGTCGCTGTTTTTT
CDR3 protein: CASSPSDRMGGSLFF

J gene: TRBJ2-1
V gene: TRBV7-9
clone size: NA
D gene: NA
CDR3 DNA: TGTGCCAGCAGCTCTAACAATGAGCAGTTCTTC
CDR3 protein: CASSSNNEQFF

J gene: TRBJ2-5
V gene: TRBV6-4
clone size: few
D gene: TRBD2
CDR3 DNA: TGTGCCAGCAGTCCGACTAGCGGGAGCGAGACCCAGTACTTC
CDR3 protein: CASSPTSGSETQYF

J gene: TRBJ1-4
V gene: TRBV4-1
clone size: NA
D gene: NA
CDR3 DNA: TGCGCCAGCAGCGATACAGGACGGGTCGATTTT
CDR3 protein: CASSDTGRVDF

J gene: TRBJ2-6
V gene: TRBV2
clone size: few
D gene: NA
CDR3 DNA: TGTGCCAGCACGAGCTTCTCTGGGGCCAACGTCCTGACTTTC
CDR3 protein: CASTSFSGANVLTF